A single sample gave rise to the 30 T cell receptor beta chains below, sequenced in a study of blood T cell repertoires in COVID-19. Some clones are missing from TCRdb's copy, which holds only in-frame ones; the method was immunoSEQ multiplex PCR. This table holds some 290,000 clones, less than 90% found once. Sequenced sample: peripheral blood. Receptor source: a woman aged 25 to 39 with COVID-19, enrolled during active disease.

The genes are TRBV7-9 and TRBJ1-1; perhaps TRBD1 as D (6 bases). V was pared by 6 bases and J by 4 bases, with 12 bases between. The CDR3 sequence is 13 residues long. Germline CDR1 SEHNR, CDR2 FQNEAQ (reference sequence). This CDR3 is CASRPTGLTEAFF. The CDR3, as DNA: TGTGCCAGCAGGCCAACAGGGCTCACTGAAGCTTTCTTT.

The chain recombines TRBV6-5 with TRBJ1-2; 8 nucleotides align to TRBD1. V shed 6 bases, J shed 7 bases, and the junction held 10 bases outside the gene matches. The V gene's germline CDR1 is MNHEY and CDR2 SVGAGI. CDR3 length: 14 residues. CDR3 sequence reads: CASSYTGQASGYTF. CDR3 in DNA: TGTGCCAGCAGCTATACGGGACAGGCTAGTGGCTACACCTTC.

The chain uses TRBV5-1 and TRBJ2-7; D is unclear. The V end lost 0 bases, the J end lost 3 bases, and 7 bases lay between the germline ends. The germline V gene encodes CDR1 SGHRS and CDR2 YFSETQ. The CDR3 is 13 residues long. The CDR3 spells CASSLGADYEQYF. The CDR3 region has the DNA TGCGCCAGCAGCTTGGGGGCTGACTACGAGCAGTACTTC.

The CDR3 spells CASSIRLAGAQETQYF. The CDR3 region has the DNA TGTGCCAGTAGTATACGGCTAGCGGGGGCCCAAGAGACCCAGTACTTC. The chain carries TRBV19 and TRBJ2-5, with TRBD2 matching over 10 bases. This CDR3 region has 16 residues. Losses at the gene ends were 2 bases for V and 1 base for J; bases not matched to a gene: 4. CDR1 is LNHDA, CDR2 SQIVND, per germline (reference sequence).

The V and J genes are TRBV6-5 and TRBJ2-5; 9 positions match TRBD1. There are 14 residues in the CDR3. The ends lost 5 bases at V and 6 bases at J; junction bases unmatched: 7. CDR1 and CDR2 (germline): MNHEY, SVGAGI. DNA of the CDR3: TGTGCCAGCAGTCGTGGGGACAGGGCCCAGACCCAGTACTTC. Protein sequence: CASSRGDRAQTQYF.

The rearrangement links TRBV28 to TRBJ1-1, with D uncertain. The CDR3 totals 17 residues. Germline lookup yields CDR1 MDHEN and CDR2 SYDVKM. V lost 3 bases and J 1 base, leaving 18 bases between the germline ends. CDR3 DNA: TGTGCCAGCAGTTTGTTGGGTTACAGCACGGCGAACACTGAAGCTTTCTTT. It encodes CASSLLGYSTANTEAFF.

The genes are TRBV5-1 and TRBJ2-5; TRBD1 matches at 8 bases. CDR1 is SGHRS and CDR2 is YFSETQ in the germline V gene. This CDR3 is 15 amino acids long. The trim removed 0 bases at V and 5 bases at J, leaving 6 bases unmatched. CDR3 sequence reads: CASSLVQGAGETQYF. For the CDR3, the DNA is TGCGCCAGCAGCTTGGTCCAGGGGGCAGGGGAGACCCAGTACTTC.

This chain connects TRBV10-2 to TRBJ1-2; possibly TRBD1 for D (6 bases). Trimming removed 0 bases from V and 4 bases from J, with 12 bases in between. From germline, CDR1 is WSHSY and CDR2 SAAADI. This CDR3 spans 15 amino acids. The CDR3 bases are TGCGCCAGCAGTGAGTCGAGAGGGGGAAGCTATGGCTACACCTTC. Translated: CASSESRGGSYGYTF.

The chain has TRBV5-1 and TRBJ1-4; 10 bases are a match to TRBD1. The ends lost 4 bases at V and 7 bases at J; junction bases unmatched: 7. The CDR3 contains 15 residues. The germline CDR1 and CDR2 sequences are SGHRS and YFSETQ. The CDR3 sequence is CASSGGQGGTEKLFF. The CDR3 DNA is TGCGCCAGCAGCGGTGGACAGGGGGGTACTGAAAAACTGTTTTTT.

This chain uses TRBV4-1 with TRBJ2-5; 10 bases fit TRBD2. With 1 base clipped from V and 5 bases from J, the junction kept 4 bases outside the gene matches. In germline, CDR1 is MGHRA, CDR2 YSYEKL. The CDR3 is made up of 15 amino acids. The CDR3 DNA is TGCGCCAGCAGCCAAGCCAGCGGGGGGGCGGAGACCCAGTACTTC. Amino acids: CASSQASGGAETQYF.

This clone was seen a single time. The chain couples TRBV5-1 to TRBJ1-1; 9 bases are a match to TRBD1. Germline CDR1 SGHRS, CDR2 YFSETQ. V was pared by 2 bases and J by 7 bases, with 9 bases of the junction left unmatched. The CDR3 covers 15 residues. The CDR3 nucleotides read TGCGCCAGCAGCTTAGATCCGGGACAGGGCATTGAAGCTTTCTTT. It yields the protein CASSLDPGQGIEAFF.

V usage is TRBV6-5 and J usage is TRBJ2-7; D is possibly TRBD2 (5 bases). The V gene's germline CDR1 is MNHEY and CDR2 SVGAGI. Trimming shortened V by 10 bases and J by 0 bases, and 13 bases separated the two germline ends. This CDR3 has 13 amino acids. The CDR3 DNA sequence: TGTGCCACCAGAGACTACGACTCCTACGAGCAGTACTTC. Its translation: CATRDYDSYEQYF.

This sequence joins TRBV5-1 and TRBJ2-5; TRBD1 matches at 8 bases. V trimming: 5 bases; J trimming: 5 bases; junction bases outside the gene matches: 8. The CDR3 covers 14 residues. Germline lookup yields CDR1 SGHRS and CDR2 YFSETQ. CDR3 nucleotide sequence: TGCGCCAGCAGTTCGGGACAGGTGACGGAGACCCAGTACTTC. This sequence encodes CASSSGQVTETQYF.

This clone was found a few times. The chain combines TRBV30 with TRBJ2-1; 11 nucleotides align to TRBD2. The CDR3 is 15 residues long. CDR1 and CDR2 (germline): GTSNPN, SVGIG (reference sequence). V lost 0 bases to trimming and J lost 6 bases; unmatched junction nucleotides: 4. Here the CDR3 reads CAWSVRLAGSNEQFF. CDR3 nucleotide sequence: TGTGCCTGGAGTGTACGACTAGCGGGGTCCAATGAGCAGTTCTTC.

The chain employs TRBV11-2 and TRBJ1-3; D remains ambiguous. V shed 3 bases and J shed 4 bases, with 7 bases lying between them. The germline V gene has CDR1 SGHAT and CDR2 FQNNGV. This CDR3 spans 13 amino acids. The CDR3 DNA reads TGTGCCAGCAGCTTCGAGCCCGGAAACACCATATATTTT. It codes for CASSFEPGNTIYF.

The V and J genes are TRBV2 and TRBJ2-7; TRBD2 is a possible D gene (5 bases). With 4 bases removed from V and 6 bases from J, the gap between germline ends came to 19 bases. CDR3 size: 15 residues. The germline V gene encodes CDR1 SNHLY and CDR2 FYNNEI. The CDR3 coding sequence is TGTGCCAGCAGTGCCCGCCGAGGGTCTTTTGGCGAGCAGTACTTC. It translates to CASSARRGSFGEQYF.

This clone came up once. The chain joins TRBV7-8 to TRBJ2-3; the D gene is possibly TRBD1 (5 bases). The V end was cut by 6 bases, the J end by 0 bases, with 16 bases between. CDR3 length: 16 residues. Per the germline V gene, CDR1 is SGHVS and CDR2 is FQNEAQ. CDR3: CASRPRRGASTDTQYF. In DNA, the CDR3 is TGTGCCAGCAGGCCTCGACGTGGGGCTAGCACAGATACGCAGTATTTT.

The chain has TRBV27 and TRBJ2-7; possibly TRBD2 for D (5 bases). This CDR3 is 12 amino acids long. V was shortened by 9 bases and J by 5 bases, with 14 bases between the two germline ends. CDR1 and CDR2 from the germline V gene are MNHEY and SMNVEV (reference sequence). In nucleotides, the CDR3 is TGTGCCAGTAGAGAGGGAGTCGACGAGCAGTACTTC. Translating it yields CASREGVDEQYF.

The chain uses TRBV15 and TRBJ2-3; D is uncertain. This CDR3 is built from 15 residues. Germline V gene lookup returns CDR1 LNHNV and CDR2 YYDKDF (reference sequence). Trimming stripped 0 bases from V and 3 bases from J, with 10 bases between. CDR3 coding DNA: TGTGCCACCAGCAGAGATGGCCTAGAGACAGATACGCAGTATTTT. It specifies CATSRDGLETDTQYF.

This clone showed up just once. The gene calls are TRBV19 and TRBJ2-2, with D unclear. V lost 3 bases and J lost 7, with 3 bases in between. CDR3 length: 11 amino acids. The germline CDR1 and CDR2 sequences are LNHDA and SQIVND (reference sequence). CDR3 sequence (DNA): TGTGCCAGTAGTATTCTCGGGGAGCTGTTTTTT. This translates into CASSILGELFF. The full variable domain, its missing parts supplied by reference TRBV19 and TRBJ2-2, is DGGITQSPKYLFRKEGQNVTLSCEQNLNHDAMYWYRQDPGQGLRLIYYSQIVNDFQKGDIAEGYSVSREKKESFPLTVTSAQKNPTAFYLCASSILGELFFGEGSRLTVL.

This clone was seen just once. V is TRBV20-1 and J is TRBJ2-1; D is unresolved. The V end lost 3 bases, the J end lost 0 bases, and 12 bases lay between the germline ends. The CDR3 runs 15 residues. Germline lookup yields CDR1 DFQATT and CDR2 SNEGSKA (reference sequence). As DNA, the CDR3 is TGCAGTGCTAGTAGTTTCCCGGGCTCCTACAATGAGCAGTTCTTC. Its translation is CSASSFPGSYNEQFF.

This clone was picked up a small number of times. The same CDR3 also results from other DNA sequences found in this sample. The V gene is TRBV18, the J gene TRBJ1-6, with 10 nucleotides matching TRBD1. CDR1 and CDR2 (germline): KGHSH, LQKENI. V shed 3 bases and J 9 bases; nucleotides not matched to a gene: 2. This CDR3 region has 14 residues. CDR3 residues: CASSPTGGGSPLHF. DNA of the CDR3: TGTGCCAGCTCACCGACAGGGGGCGGTTCACCCCTCCACTTT.

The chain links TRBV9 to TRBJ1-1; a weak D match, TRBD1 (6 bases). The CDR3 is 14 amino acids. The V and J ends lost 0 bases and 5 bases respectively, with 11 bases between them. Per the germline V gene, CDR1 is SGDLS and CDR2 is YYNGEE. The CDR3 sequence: CASSVGGRGTEAFF. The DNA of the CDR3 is TGTGCCAGCAGCGTAGGAGGTAGGGGGACTGAAGCTTTCTTT.

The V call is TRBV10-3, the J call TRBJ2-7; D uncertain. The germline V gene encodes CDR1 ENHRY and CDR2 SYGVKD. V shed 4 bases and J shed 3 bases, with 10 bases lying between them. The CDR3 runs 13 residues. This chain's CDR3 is CAISGMSGYEQYF. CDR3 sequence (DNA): TGTGCCATCAGTGGGATGTCGGGCTACGAGCAGTACTTC.

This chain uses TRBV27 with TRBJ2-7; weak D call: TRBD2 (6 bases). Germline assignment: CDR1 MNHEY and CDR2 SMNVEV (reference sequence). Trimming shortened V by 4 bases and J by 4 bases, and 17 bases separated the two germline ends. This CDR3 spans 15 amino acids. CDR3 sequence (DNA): TGTGCCAGCAGTTACGTTAGCGGCGCCTCTTACGAGCAGTACTTC. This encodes CASSYVSGASYEQYF.

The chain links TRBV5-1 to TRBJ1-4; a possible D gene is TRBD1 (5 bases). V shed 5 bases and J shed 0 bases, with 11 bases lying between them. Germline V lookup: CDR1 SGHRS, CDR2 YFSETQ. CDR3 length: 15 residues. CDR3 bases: TGCGCCAGCAGGGGGGGATCTGCAACTAATGAAAAACTGTTTTTT. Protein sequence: CASRGGSATNEKLFF.

The CDR3 DNA reads TGTGCCTGGAGTGTACAACAGGGTGGTGAGCAGTTCTTC. It is translated as CAWSVQQGGEQFF. V and J are TRBV30 and TRBJ2-1; weak D call: TRBD1 (6 bases). V gave up 0 bases and J gave up 9 bases, with 12 bases separating them. CDR3 length equals 13 residues. Per germline, CDR1 GTSNPN and CDR2 SVGIG (reference sequence).

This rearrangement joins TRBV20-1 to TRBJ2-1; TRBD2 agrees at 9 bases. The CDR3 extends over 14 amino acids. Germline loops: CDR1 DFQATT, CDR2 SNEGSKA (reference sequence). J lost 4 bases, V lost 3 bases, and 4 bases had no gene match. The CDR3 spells CSASSGGRYNEQFF. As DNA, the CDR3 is TGCAGTGCTAGTAGCGGGGGCCGGTACAATGAGCAGTTCTTC.

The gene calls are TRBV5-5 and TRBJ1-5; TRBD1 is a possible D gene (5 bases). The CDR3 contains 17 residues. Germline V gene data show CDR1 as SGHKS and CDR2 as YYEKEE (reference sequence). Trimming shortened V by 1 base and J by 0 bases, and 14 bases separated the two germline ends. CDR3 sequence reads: CASSLYGGEYSNQPQHF. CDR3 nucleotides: TGTGCCAGCAGCTTGTATGGGGGGGAATATAGCAATCAGCCCCAGCATTTT.

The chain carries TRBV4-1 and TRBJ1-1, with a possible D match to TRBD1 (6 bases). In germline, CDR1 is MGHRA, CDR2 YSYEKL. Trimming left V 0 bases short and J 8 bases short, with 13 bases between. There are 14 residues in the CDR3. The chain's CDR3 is CASSQDEPGTEAFF. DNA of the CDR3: TGCGCCAGCAGCCAAGATGAGCCCGGGACAGAAGCTTTCTTT.